This T cell receptor beta chain was identified in a study of early T cells in non-severe SARS-CoV-2 infection. This clonotype was seen many times. V dropped 0 bases and J dropped 4 bases, with 15 bases sitting between them. The CDR3 length is 16 residues. Germline CDR1 MNHEY, CDR2 SVGAGI. TCRdb fed the 5' RACE reads into MiXCR, producing one record per CDR3 protein. The sample holds approximately 49,000 distinct CDR3 sequences, approximately 12% seen once. The rearrangement links TRBV6-5 to TRBJ1-1, with a possible D match to TRBD1 (5 bases). Sequencing input: whole blood. This TCR was recovered from an adult who was a healthcare worker with PCR-confirmed SARS-CoV-2 infection or an uninfected control (not recorded which). CDR3 sequence reads: CASSYSAGGVGTEAFF. As DNA, the CDR3 is TGTGCCAGCAGTTACTCCGCAGGAGGGGTTGGCACTGAAGCTTTCTTT.